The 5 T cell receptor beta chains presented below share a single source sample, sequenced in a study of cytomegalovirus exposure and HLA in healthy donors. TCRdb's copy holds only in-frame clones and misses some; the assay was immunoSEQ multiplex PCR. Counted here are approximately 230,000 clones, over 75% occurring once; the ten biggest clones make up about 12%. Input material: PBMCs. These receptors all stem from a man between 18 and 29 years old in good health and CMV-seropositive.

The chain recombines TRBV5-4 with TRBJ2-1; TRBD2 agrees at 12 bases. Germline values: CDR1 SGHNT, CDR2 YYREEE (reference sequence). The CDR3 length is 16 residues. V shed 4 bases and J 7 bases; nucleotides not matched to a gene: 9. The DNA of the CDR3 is TGTGCCAGCAGCCTACCGGGACTAGCGGGCGGAAATGAGCAGTTCTTC. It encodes CASSLPGLAGGNEQFF.

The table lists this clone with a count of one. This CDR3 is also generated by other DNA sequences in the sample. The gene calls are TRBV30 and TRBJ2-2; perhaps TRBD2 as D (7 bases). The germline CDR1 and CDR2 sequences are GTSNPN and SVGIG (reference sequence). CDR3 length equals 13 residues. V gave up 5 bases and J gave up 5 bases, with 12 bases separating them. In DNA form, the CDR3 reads TGTGCCTGGCGGGGGGCGGGAACCGGGGAGCTGTTTTTT. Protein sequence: CAWRGAGTGELFF.

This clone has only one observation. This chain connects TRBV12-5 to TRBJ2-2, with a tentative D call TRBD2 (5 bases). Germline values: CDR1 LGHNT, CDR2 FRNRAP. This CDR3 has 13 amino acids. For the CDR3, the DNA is TGTGCCTCCCGCCGGGGTTCCGTCGGGGAGCTGTTTTTT. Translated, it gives CASRRGSVGELFF.

DNA of the CDR3: TGCGCCAGCAGCCCCCAGAGGGGAAACGCGAACACCGGGGAGCTGTTTTTT. It codes for CASSPQRGNANTGELFF. The chain employs TRBV5-1 and TRBJ2-2; D might be TRBD1 or TRBD2, each matching 5 bases. V lost 4 bases to trimming and J lost 0 bases, with 16 bases between them. The CDR3 contains 17 residues. Germline V gives CDR1 SGHRS, CDR2 YFSETQ.

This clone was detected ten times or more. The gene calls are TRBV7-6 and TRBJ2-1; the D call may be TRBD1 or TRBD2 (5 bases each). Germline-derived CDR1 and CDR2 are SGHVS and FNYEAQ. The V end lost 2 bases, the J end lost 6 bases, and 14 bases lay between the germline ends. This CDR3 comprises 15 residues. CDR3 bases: TGTGCCAGCAGCTTACTGATAGGGGAGAGCAATGAGCAGTTCTTC. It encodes CASSLLIGESNEQFF.